This T cell receptor beta chain emerged from a study of tissue T cells after allogeneic stem cell transplantation. Overall study: Of the grafts for graft-versus-host disease patients, several were unmodified and three CD34-selected.

Using immunoSEQ multiplex PCR, the repertoire was profiled, and TCRdb retains in-frame clones only, with some absent. This sample has around 1,400 clones, with 75% found just once. By share, this clone counts as large. Autopsy tissues included GI tract, liver, skin and lymphoid organs. The CDR3 totals 14 residues. Germline V gene lookup returns CDR1 SGHAT and CDR2 FQNNGV. Trimming at V came to 1 base and at J to 6 bases, leaving 3 bases not matched to a gene. The sample consisted of stomach tissue, taken at autopsy. The sequence came from a male patient between 35 and 75 years old with steroid-refractory graft-versus-host disease after an allogeneic stem cell transplant. Some T cells may have originated in the graft donor. The chain recombines TRBV11-2 with TRBJ2-7, with TRBD2 matching over 10 bases. CDR3 residues: CASSLALAGVEQYF. CDR3 coding DNA: TGTGCCAGCAGCTTAGCCCTAGCGGGGGTCGAGCAGTACTTC. The whole variable domain, filled in from reference TRBV11-2 and TRBJ2-7, reads EAGVAQSPRYKIIEKRQSVAFWCNPISGHATLYWYQQILGQGPKLLIQFQNNGVVDDSQLPKDRFSAERLKGVDSTLKIQPAKLEDSAVYLCASSLALAGVEQYFGPGTRLTVT.